The 8 T cell receptor beta chains given below trace back to one sample, sequenced in a study of T-cell reconstitution after alpha-beta-depleted transplantation in children (dated by TCRdb to the mid-2010s). Library method: PCR. Reads for this sample came from an Illumina HiSeq 2500. Molecular barcoding was employed in the preparation of TCR libraries, with unique molecular identifiers being used to normalize TCRbeta repertoire quantification. TCRdb reanalyzed the raw reads on its own, using fastp at Q25 for trimming and MiXCR for clone calling, and kept in-frame beta chains. Records with the same CDR3 protein are collapsed into one entry carrying the most frequent genes and DNA. Within this sample are 350,000 to 400,000 distinct CDR3 sequences, with roughly 13% of them counted one time only. The ten top clones hold around 4% of the sample. The sample consisted of PBMCs, taken from the stem cell graft. The source is a human donor who donated a stem cell graft to a child with Fanconi anemia.

Concerning this clonotype itself: Likely a read error: the CDR3 ends without its conserved phenylalanine or tryptophan. The V and J genes are TRBV4-3 and TRBJ2-2; D ambiguous. The CDR3 is 13 residues long. The germline V and J ends were trimmed by 4 bases and 3 bases, with 6 bases remaining between them. CDR1 LGHNA and CDR2 YSLEER come from the germline V gene. The CDR3 sequence: CASSRDYTGELFV. CDR3 nucleotide sequence: TGCGCCAGCAGCCGAGATTACACCGGGGAGCTGTTTGTT.

The chain uses TRBV4-3 and TRBJ1-5; D uncertain. Trimming cost V 5 bases and J 0 bases, with 11 bases left between them. The CDR3 contains 15 residues. Per the germline V gene, CDR1 is LGHNA and CDR2 is YSLEER. CDR3 amino acids: CASSDRHYSNQPQHF. The CDR3 region has the DNA TGCGCCAGCAGCGACCGACACTATAGCAATCAGCCCCAGCATTTT.

V is TRBV11-2 and J is TRBJ2-1, with D perhaps TRBD1 (6 bases). The germline gives CDR1 SGHAT, CDR2 FQNNGV. Between the trimmed V and J ends, which lost 5 bases and 3 bases, there was a span of 23 bases. This CDR3 spans 18 amino acids. Written as DNA, the CDR3 is TGTGCCAGCAGCCCACACACGTTACAGGGCACCTACTACAATGAGCAGTTCTTC. This translates into CASSPHTLQGTYYNEQFF.

Many counts were recorded for this clonotype. J is TRBJ2-1 and V is TRBV12-3 or TRBV12-4, with TRBD1 matching over 10 bases. The V segment lost 8 bases and the J segment 9 bases; nucleotides outside the gene matches: 13. There are 15 residues in the CDR3. The chain's CDR3 is CASGGAGTGVFEQFF. Here the CDR3 DNA reads TGTGCCAGCGGAGGGGCCGGGACAGGGGTATTTGAGCAGTTCTTC.

This clonotype was recorded a few times. The chain combines TRBV18 with TRBJ2-2, with D uncertain. Trimming pared 0 bases from V and 5 bases from J, leaving 10 bases between. Germline V gives CDR1 KGHSH, CDR2 LQKENI. The CDR3 length is 15 residues. CDR3 amino acids: CASSPPSSRTGELFF. CDR3 DNA: TGTGCCAGCTCACCACCGAGTTCGAGAACCGGGGAGCTGTTTTTT.

This clonotype was found many times. CDR3 DNA: TGTGCCATCAGTGATTCCGGGATGGCCAAAAACATTCAGTACTTC. Translated: CAISDSGMAKNIQYF. The genes are TRBV10-3 and TRBJ2-4; D is perhaps TRBD2 (5 bases). V was trimmed by 3 bases and J by 1 base, leaving 10 bases between them. Per the germline V gene, CDR1 is ENHRY and CDR2 is SYGVKD. This CDR3 has 15 residues.

Many counts were recorded for this clonotype. The chain has TRBV20-1 and TRBJ1-5; D uncertain. With 0 bases removed from V and 0 bases from J, the gap between germline ends came to 6 bases. The CDR3 sequence is 14 residues long. Germline assignment: CDR1 DFQATT and CDR2 SNEGSKA (reference sequence). The CDR3 nucleotides are TGCAGTGCTAGAGATCCCAGTAGCAATCAGCCCCAGCATTTT. Amino acid sequence: CSARDPSSNQPQHF.

This clonotype was detected a few times. The chain joins TRBV5-5 to TRBJ2-6; possibly TRBD2 for D (5 bases). V was pared by 9 bases and J by 0 bases, with 10 bases between. The CDR3 runs 14 residues. The germline V gene has CDR1 SGHKS and CDR2 YYEKEE (reference sequence). CDR3 sequence: CATSRGSGANVLTF. The CDR3 coding sequence is TGTGCCACCTCCCGGGGCTCTGGGGCCAACGTCCTGACTTTC.